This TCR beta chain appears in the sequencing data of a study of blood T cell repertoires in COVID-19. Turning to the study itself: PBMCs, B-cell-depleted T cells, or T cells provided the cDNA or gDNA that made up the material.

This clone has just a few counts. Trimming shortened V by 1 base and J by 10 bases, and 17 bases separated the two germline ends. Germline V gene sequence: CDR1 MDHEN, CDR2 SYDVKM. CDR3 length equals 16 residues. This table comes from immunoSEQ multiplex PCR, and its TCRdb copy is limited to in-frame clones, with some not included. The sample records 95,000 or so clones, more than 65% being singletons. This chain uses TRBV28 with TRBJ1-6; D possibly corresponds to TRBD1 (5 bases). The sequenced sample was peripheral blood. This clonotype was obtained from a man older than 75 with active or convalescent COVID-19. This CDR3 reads CASSLSLRLPGSPLHF. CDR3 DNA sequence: TGTGCCAGCAGTTTATCCCTCAGGCTCCCAGGGTCACCCCTCCACTTT.